The source of this TCR beta chain is a study of Ad26.COV2.S vaccination and SARS-CoV-2 variants. Study in general: Intramuscularly, Ad26.COV2.S was given either once or twice, 56 days apart. Findings and caveats of the study: Analyses of TCR breadth and depth may have underestimated total T cell responses.

Treatment denoted: some 20 received Ad26.COV2.S at low or high dose, single or two shots; several received placebo; per-sample allocation not given. The investigators took samples on day 63 after the first vaccine or placebo injection. As regards this clone: Antigen specificity is unknown.

TCRdb's copy holds only in-frame clones and misses some; the assay was immunoSEQ multiplex PCR. This table has hundreds of thousands of clones, 75% to 95% appearing once. The sequences come from peripheral blood, collected in a trial of Ad26.COV2.S vaccine versus placebo. The sequence came from a person aged 18 to 65 who received the Ad26.COV2.S COVID-19 vaccine or a placebo.

The CDR3 bases are TGTGCCAGCAGACTCGACGAGCAGTACTTC. It translates to CASRLDEQYF. The gene calls are TRBV2 and TRBJ2-7; D unresolved. From germline, CDR1 is SNHLY and CDR2 FYNNEI. The CDR3 is 10 residues long. The ends were cut back, 6 bases at V and 5 bases at J, with 5 bases in the middle.